The 2 T cell receptor beta chains below were found in one sample sequenced in a study of molecular identifiers for immune sequencing clone quantification. TCRdb re-called the PCR reads with MiXCR, one entry per CDR3 protein. The table has about 630,000 distinct CDR3 sequences, less than 30% seen once. Sequencing was carried out using naive CD8+ T cells from blood, with Jurkat cell RNA spiked in. The subset denotes: FACS-sorted CD8+CD4-CCR7+CD45RA+ naive T cells. The receptors originated from a human donor in good health. Some libraries in this study had Jurkat cell RNA spiked in.

There are many counts of this clonotype. The chain employs TRBV6-2 or TRBV6-3 and TRBJ1-5, with D unresolved. Germline V gene lookup returns CDR1 MNHEY and CDR2 SVGEGT. This CDR3 contains 15 residues. V dropped 3 bases and J dropped 0 bases, with 9 bases sitting between them. This CDR3 is CASSYDGYSNQPQHF. CDR3 DNA: TGTGCCAGCAGTTATGATGGGTATAGCAATCAGCCCCAGCATTTT.

This clonotype was detected only a few times. V and J are TRBV30 and TRBJ1-2; D call uncertain. The ends were cut back, 3 bases at V and 3 bases at J, with 26 bases in the middle. The CDR3 has 18 amino acids. Germline V gene lookup returns CDR1 GTSNPN and CDR2 SVGIG (reference sequence). This chain's CDR3 is CAWRGLPEHYSQYYGYTF. The CDR3 region has the DNA TGTGCCTGGAGGGGATTGCCCGAACACTATTCCCAATACTATGGCTACACCTTC.